This TCR beta chain was identified during a study of cytomegalovirus exposure and HLA in healthy donors. The PCR was carried out with 60 Vbeta primers and 13 Jbeta primers. The table came from immunoSEQ multiplex PCR; TCRdb's copy has only in-frame clones and leaves some out. This table has over 95,000 clones, 75% to 80% appearing once. Germline CDR1 reads SGHTA; CDR2 reads FQGNSA. The CDR3 consists of 13 residues. With 2 bases removed from V and 7 bases from J, the gap between germline ends came to 8 bases. The chain is built from TRBV7-2 and TRBJ2-2; D gene unclear. The TCR comes from a woman in her thirties or forties in good health and CMV-seropositive. The sample was PBMCs. The CDR3, as DNA: TGTGCCAGCAGCTTAATGTTTTACGGGGAGCTGTTTTTT. Amino acid sequence: CASSLMFYGELFF.